This T cell receptor (beta chain) was recovered during a study of T-cell memory formation after mild COVID-19. General study points: Detection of some responders pre-infection suggested pre-existing cross-reactive memory T cells participated.

In TCRdb, the 5' RACE reads were re-called with MiXCR into one record per CDR3 protein. Of tens of thousands of distinct CDR3 sequences in the sample, 15% to 20% were seen once. This clonotype has a single count. Its antigen is not identified. CDR3 length equals 12 residues. The germline gives CDR1 SQVTM, CDR2 ANQGSEA. With 6 bases removed from V and 8 bases from J, the gap between germline ends came to 16 bases. The sequenced sample was PBMCs or a T cell subset sorted from them (not recorded which). This sequence was found in an adult woman who had mild COVID-19 (a few samples of this study predate the infection). Cell type and time point are not known. This rearrangement joins TRBV29-1 to TRBJ1-2; maybe TRBD1 (5 bases). This CDR3 reads CSVRGGAGGYTF. In DNA, the CDR3 is TGCAGCGTCCGCGGAGGGGCAGGAGGCTACACCTTC.